The 10 T cell receptor beta chains reported below all come from one sample, sequenced in a study of siplizumab effects on memory and regulatory T cells. Sequenced by immunoSEQ multiplex PCR; TCRdb stores in-frame clones only, minus some. The repertoire consists of some 62,000 clones, with around 80% occurring once and the leading ten covering 0.35% to 0.5%. Sequences were obtained from memory CD4+ T cells sorted from blood. These receptors originate from a human donor in good health.

The rearrangement joins TRBV11-2 to TRBJ2-2, with D perhaps matching TRBD1 (6 bases). Germline V lookup: CDR1 SGHAT, CDR2 FQNNGV. V shed 5 bases and J shed 4 bases, with 11 bases lying between them. This CDR3 region has 14 residues. The CDR3 DNA reads TGTGCCAGCAGCGCGCAGGGGCCCACCGGGGAGCTGTTTTTT. This gives the protein CASSAQGPTGELFF.

The chain links TRBV27 to TRBJ2-3, with 9 bases lining up with TRBD1. The length of the CDR3 is 15 residues. Trimming cost V 1 base and J 5 bases; bases outside gene matches: 4. Looked up from germline, CDR1 is MNHEY and CDR2 is SMNVEV (reference sequence). The CDR3 spells CASSLWDRVKDTQYF. The CDR3 DNA sequence: TGTGCCAGCAGTTTATGGGACAGGGTTAAAGATACGCAGTATTTT.

J is TRBJ2-1 and V is TRBV5-1; D may match TRBD1 or TRBD2 (5 bases each). Looked up from germline, CDR1 is SGHRS and CDR2 is YFSETQ. The CDR3 is made up of 16 amino acids. V dropped 1 base and J dropped 0 bases, with 11 bases sitting between them. The CDR3 DNA is TGCGCCAGCAGCTTGTCGTGGGGGAGCTCCTACAATGAGCAGTTCTTC. This translates into CASSLSWGSSYNEQFF. The variable domain in full, with the rest retrieved from reference TRBV5-1 and TRBJ2-1, is KAGVTQTPRYLIKTRGQQVTLSCSPISGHRSVSWYQQTPGQGLQFLFEYFSETQRNKGNFPGRFSGRQFSNSRSEMNVSTLELGDSALYLCASSLSWGSSYNEQFFGPGTRLTVL.

DNA for the CDR3: TGCGCCAGCAGCTTTGGGGCCTATGGCTACACCTTC. Its translation is CASSFGAYGYTF. This chain uses TRBV5-1 with TRBJ1-2, with TRBD1 as a possible D gene (5 bases). The ends were cut back, 2 bases at V and 4 bases at J, with 6 bases in the middle. Germline values: CDR1 SGHRS, CDR2 YFSETQ. The CDR3 runs 12 residues.

This clone came up many times. V gene TRBV28 combines with J gene TRBJ1-1; D uncertain. CDR1 and CDR2 (germline): MDHEN, SYDVKM. This CDR3 spans 12 amino acids. V lost 2 bases and J lost 3, with 4 bases in between. The CDR3 nucleotides read TGTGCCAGCAGTTTAAGGTACACTGAAGCTTTCTTT. It translates to CASSLRYTEAFF.

The chain combines TRBV19 with TRBJ2-7; 7 bases map to TRBD2. CDR3 length equals 13 residues. The germline V gene has CDR1 LNHDA and CDR2 SQIVND (reference sequence). V gave up 5 bases and J gave up 7 bases; unmatched junction bases: 8. CDR3 nucleotide sequence: TGTGCCAGTAGTTCGCAGACAGCGGGGGAGCAGTACTTC. Its protein is CASSSQTAGEQYF.

The chain recombines TRBV4-3 with TRBJ1-2; 9 nucleotides agree with TRBD1. The CDR3 covers 14 residues. The germline gives CDR1 LGHNA, CDR2 YSLEER. Unmatched junction bases numbered 2, after V lost 4 bases and J lost 2 bases. The CDR3 DNA sequence: TGCGCCAGCAGCCCGGGACAGGGAAACTATGGCTACACCTTC. Residues: CASSPGQGNYGYTF.

The chain carries TRBV7-2 and TRBJ1-2; no clear D gene. Trimming took 5 bases from V and 7 from J, leaving 17 bases between them. The V gene's germline CDR1 is SGHTA and CDR2 FQGNSA. CDR3 size: 14 residues. The CDR3 region has the DNA TGTGCCAGCAGCACCCTACAAGAACGTTTTGGCTACACCTTC. This codes for CASSTLQERFGYTF.

The rearrangement uses TRBV10-1 and TRBJ2-7; D gene unclear. Looked up from germline, CDR1 is WNHNN and CDR2 is SYGVQD (reference sequence). The CDR3 spans 11 residues. V was shortened by 3 bases and J by 0 bases, with 0 bases between the two germline ends. For the CDR3, the DNA is TGCGCCAGCAGTGACTCCTACGAGCAGTACTTC. It yields the protein CASSDSYEQYF.

This clone was observed a single time. The rearrangement uses TRBV7-2 and TRBJ1-1; D unresolved. V shed 2 bases and J shed 5 bases, with 15 bases lying between them. CDR3 size: 15 residues. CDR1 SGHTA and CDR2 FQGNSA come from the germline V gene. The chain's CDR3 is CASSLSPRSETEAFF. CDR3 DNA sequence: TGTGCCAGCAGCTTATCCCCCAGGTCTGAGACTGAAGCTTTCTTT.